What follows are 21 T cell receptor beta chains derived from one specimen sequenced in a study of blood T cell repertoires in COVID-19. Libraries were prepared by immunoSEQ multiplex PCR; TCRdb keeps only in-frame clonotypes and omits some of them. The table lists around 250,000 clones, around 80% of them singletons, with 5.7% in the top ten. Sequenced input: peripheral blood. These receptors originate from a man aged 80 or over with acute or convalescent COVID-19.

The chain combines TRBV12-3 or TRBV12-4 with TRBJ1-5; D is undetermined. Between the trimmed V and J ends, which lost 4 bases and 4 bases, there was a span of 8 bases. This CDR3 is built from 13 residues. The CDR3 is CASSSGLNQPQHF. The CDR3 region has the DNA TGTGCCAGCAGTTCTGGACTTAATCAGCCCCAGCATTTT.

The CDR3 DNA reads as TGCAGTGCTAGTGGGGACAGGGGGGCCTACAATGAGCAGTTCTTC. Translation gives CSASGDRGAYNEQFF. V gene TRBV20-1 combines with J gene TRBJ2-1; 11 positions match TRBD1. CDR3 length: 15 amino acids. V gave up 3 bases and J gave up 2 bases; unmatched junction bases: 3. CDR1 and CDR2 from the germline V gene are DFQATT and SNEGSKA (reference sequence).

This chain connects TRBV28 to TRBJ1-5; TRBD1 is a possible D gene (5 bases). The V and J ends lost 2 bases and 0 bases respectively, with 29 bases between them. The germline V gene has CDR1 MDHEN and CDR2 SYDVKM. This CDR3 is 22 amino acids long. In nucleotides, the CDR3 is TGTGCCAGCAGTTTAGGGTTCAGGTTGCGGGGGTCGATTCTATATAGCAATCAGCCCCAGCATTTT. It encodes CASSLGFRLRGSILYSNQPQHF.

The genes are TRBV4-1 and TRBJ2-1; 9 bases match TRBD1. CDR1 MGHRA and CDR2 YSYEKL come from the germline V gene. The CDR3 spans 18 residues. V was clipped by 0 bases and J by 8 bases; unmatched bases: 14. The CDR3: CASSQDFGDWTGDDEQFF. In DNA form, the CDR3 reads TGCGCCAGCAGCCAAGATTTTGGGGACTGGACAGGGGATGATGAGCAGTTCTTC.

This chain connects TRBV7-2 to TRBJ1-5; 11 bases agree with TRBD1. V lost 2 bases, J lost 4 bases, and 4 bases stayed unmatched. From germline, CDR1 is SGHTA and CDR2 FQGNSA. This CDR3 region has 16 residues. In DNA, the CDR3 is TGTGCCAGCAGCTTATTAGGACAGGGGGCTAATCAGCCCCAGCATTTT. Translated: CASSLLGQGANQPQHF.

V usage is TRBV7-2 and J usage is TRBJ2-1; 9 nucleotides align to TRBD2. CDR1 SGHTA and CDR2 FQGNSA come from the germline V gene. This CDR3 comprises 14 residues. Trimming took 5 bases from V and 9 from J; bases not matched to a gene: 8. The CDR3 DNA reads TGTGCCAGCAGCGTCCTAGCGGGGCAGTTTGAGCAGTTCTTC. This codes for CASSVLAGQFEQFF.

The chain uses TRBV5-5 and TRBJ1-1, with D uncertain. The CDR3 extends over 15 amino acids. Trimming cost V 0 bases and J 7 bases, with 16 bases left between them. Germline V gives CDR1 SGHKS, CDR2 YYEKEE (reference sequence). The CDR3 DNA follows: TGTGCCAGCAGCTTGGATGTCCGGTTGACTCTTGAAGCTTTCTTT. It codes for CASSLDVRLTLEAFF.

This clone was observed a few times. The genes are TRBV6-5 and TRBJ2-7; D is perhaps TRBD2 (6 bases). The CDR3 extends over 15 amino acids. Per the germline V gene, CDR1 is MNHEY and CDR2 is SVGAGI. The V gene lost 7 bases and the J gene lost 6 bases, with 22 bases spanning the gap. CDR3 in amino acids: CASINGRRTIPEQYF. The CDR3 DNA sequence: TGTGCCAGCATCAATGGGAGGCGGACCATACCCGAGCAGTACTTC.

This chain connects TRBV25-1 to TRBJ2-1; perhaps TRBD2 as D (5 bases). Looked up from germline, CDR1 is MGHDK and CDR2 is SYGVNS. The length of the CDR3 is 13 residues. The V end was cut by 5 bases, the J end by 8 bases, with 13 bases between. The CDR3 DNA follows: TGTGCCAGCAGTCTACTGGGTAGCGATGAGCAGTTCTTC. Amino acids: CASSLLGSDEQFF. The variable domain in full, with the rest retrieved from reference TRBV25-1 and TRBJ2-1, is EADIYQTPRYLVIGTGKKITLECSQTMGHDKMYWYQQDPGMELHLIHYSYGVNSTEKGDLSSESTVSRIRTEHFPLTLESARPSHTSQYLCASSLLGSDEQFFGPGTRLTVL.

The chain recombines TRBV6-5 with TRBJ1-2; 9 bases match TRBD1. V was pared by 5 bases and J by 7 bases, with 11 bases of the junction left unmatched. Germline values: CDR1 MNHEY, CDR2 SVGAGI. The CDR3 runs 15 residues. CDR3 nucleotide sequence: TGTGCCAGCAGTCCCATGGGACAGGGTTTCGGTGGCTACACCTTC. Protein product: CASSPMGQGFGGYTF.

This clone was detected many times. The chain joins TRBV6-6 to TRBJ1-2; a weak D match, TRBD1 (5 bases). Trimming pared 8 bases from V and 4 bases from J, leaving 20 bases between. CDR3 length: 15 residues. CDR1 is MNHNY, CDR2 SVGAGI, per germline (reference sequence). The CDR3: CASGTGGAGSYGYTF. CDR3 nucleotide sequence: TGTGCCAGCGGAACCGGAGGGGCAGGGAGCTATGGCTACACCTTC.

The gene calls are TRBV18 and TRBJ2-7, with TRBD1 identical over 10 bases. Germline trimming cut 2 bases from V and 4 bases from J; bases unmatched to any gene: 8. Germline loops: CDR1 KGHSH, CDR2 LQKENI. CDR3 length equals 16 residues. This CDR3 reads CASSPSGQGIGYEQYF. In DNA form, the CDR3 reads TGTGCCAGCTCACCATCGGGACAGGGGATTGGGTACGAGCAGTACTTC.

The gene calls are TRBV7-2 and TRBJ2-5; TRBD1 matches 12 bases. The CDR3 has 15 residues. CDR1 and CDR2 from the germline V gene are SGHTA and FQGNSA. The J segment lost 5 bases and the V segment lost 5 bases, leaving 6 bases of the junction unmatched. The CDR3 is CASSRDRGPYETQYF. As DNA, the CDR3 is TGTGCCAGCAGCAGGGACAGGGGGCCTTATGAGACCCAGTACTTC.

This chain joins TRBV19 and TRBJ1-5; tentative D call: TRBD1 (5 bases). The CDR3 runs 15 residues. The germline CDR1 and CDR2 sequences are LNHDA and SQIVND (reference sequence). Deletions cut 1 base from V and 6 bases from J, with 13 bases between. CDR3 in DNA: TGTGCCAGTAGTATAGCCGCGACAGTCCTTCAGCCCCAGCATTTT. It yields the protein CASSIAATVLQPQHF.

This rearrangement joins TRBV6-5 to TRBJ1-2; D gene ambiguous. CDR3 length: 13 amino acids. Between the trimmed V and J ends, which lost 0 bases and 0 bases, there was a span of 2 bases. Per the germline V gene, CDR1 is MNHEY and CDR2 is SVGAGI. CDR3: CASSYSTNYGYTF. CDR3 nucleotides: TGTGCCAGCAGTTACTCTACTAACTATGGCTACACCTTC.

The rearrangement uses TRBV28 and TRBJ1-1, with D possibly TRBD1 on 5 matching bases. V dropped 4 bases and J dropped 0 bases, with 12 bases sitting between them. The CDR3 totals 15 residues. CDR1 is MDHEN, CDR2 SYDVKM, per germline. CDR3 bases: TGTGCCAGCAGTTCGTACGGGGGGATGAACACTGAAGCTTTCTTT. It is translated as CASSSYGGMNTEAFF.

The rearrangement joins TRBV19 to TRBJ2-3, with TRBD1 matching over 9 bases. CDR1 is LNHDA, CDR2 SQIVND, per germline (reference sequence). This CDR3 has 15 residues. J gave up 5 bases and V 5 bases, and 8 bases lay outside the gene matches. This CDR3 is CASSQSGTGRDTQYF. CDR3 DNA sequence: TGTGCCAGTAGTCAATCCGGGACAGGGAGAGATACGCAGTATTTT.

This chain uses TRBV18 with TRBJ1-2, with D hard to call. The V gene lost 2 bases and the J gene lost 2 bases, with 15 bases spanning the gap. This CDR3 region has 16 residues. Germline V gives CDR1 KGHSH, CDR2 LQKENI. The CDR3 DNA is TGTGCCAGCTCACCAGAGGCGGGGATAGGAAACTATGGCTACACCTTC. Its translation: CASSPEAGIGNYGYTF.

In this sample, this clone turned up a few times. The V gene is TRBV3-1 (or the pseudogene TRBV3-2), the J gene TRBJ2-7; tentatively, D is TRBD2 (6 bases). CDR1 is LGHDT and CDR2 is YNNKEL in the germline V gene (reference sequence). Trimming took 4 bases from V and 0 from J, leaving 10 bases between them. The CDR3 extends over 14 amino acids. The CDR3 nucleotides read TGTGCCAGCAGCCTCCTGGAGGGCTCCTACGAGCAGTACTTC. The encoded protein is CASSLLEGSYEQYF.

This rearrangement joins TRBV7-9 to TRBJ2-3; D uncertain. This CDR3 has 15 residues. Germline assignment: CDR1 SEHNR and CDR2 FQNEAQ (reference sequence). V was trimmed by 5 bases and J by 2 bases, leaving 14 bases between them. CDR3 residues: CASSSDYWVTDTQYF. CDR3 coding DNA: TGTGCCAGCAGCAGCGATTATTGGGTCACAGATACGCAGTATTTT.

This clone was counted only a few times. The chain links TRBV5-6 to TRBJ1-5, with 12 bases aligning to TRBD1. In germline, CDR1 is SGHDT, CDR2 YYEEEE. This CDR3 contains 14 residues. After removal of 4 bases from V and 5 bases from J, the junction contained 1 base not matched to a gene. The CDR3 DNA reads TGTGCCAGCAGCCGGGACAGGGGGCATCAGCCCCAGCATTTT. This translates into CASSRDRGHQPQHF.